The entry that follows covers one T cell receptor beta chain sequence. Participants spanned ages roughly 18 to 95 years and resided in fewer than 30 US areas. Participant reports of clinical history set cohort assignment. The source of the sample is a study of blood T cell repertoires in COVID-19. About the study: Specimens from acute and convalescent COVID-19 originated in the United States, Italy and Spain.

V was cut by 6 bases and J by 6 bases, with 12 bases left in between. The CDR3 extends over 12 amino acids. Germline lookup yields CDR1 MNHEY and CDR2 SVGAGI. The protocol was immunoSEQ multiplex PCR, while the TCRdb copy is restricted to in-frame clones and leaves out a portion. Altogether under 350,000 clones are present, 65% to 90% being singletons, with the ten largest covering around 4.6%. The sequenced sample consisted of PBMCs or T cells enriched from blood (not recorded which). The chain couples TRBV6-5 to TRBJ2-7; perhaps TRBD2 as D (6 bases). The receptor's source is a man aged 25 to 45 who had recovered from COVID-19. The CDR3 DNA reads TGTGCCAGCAGGTTTCCCGGGGGCGAGCAGTACTTC. Its translation: CASRFPGGEQYF.